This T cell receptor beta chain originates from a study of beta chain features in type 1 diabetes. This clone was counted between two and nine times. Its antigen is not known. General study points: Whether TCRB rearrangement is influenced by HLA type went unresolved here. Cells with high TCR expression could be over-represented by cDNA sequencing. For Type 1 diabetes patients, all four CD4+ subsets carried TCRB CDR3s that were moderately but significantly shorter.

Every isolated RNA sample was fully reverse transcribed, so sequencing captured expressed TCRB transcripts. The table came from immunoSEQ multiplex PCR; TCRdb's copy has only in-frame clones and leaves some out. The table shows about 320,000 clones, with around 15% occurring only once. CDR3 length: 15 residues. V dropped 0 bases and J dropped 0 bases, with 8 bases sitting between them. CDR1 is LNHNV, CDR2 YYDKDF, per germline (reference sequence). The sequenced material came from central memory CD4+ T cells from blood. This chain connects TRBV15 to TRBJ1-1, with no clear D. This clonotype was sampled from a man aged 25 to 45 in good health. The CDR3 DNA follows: TGTGCCACCAGCAGAGAAAATAGGCTGAACACTGAAGCTTTCTTT. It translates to CATSRENRLNTEAFF. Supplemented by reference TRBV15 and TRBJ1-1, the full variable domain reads DAMVIQNPRYQVTQFGKPVTLSCSQTLNHNVMYWYQQKSSQAPKLLFHYYDKDFNNEADTPDNFQSRRPNTSFCFLDIRSPGLGDTAMYLCATSRENRLNTEAFFGQGTRLTVV.